A selection of T cell receptor beta chains follows, all from one sample in a study of blood T cell repertoires in COVID-19. Data came from immunoSEQ multiplex PCR; TCRdb stores just in-frame clones and leaves some out. The table lists over 75,000 clones, 82% of them singletons. Input material: peripheral blood. The origin of the receptors is a woman aged 80 or over with acute or convalescent COVID-19. CDR3s include the opening cysteine and the closing phenylalanine or tryptophan. Fields, in order: clone size, D gene, J gene, V gene, CDR3 protein, CDR3 DNA. A D gene is named only where the DNA matches it firmly. Only part of the rows carry a size: once, few, many, or a class if the clone is expanded.

-	TRBD2	TRBJ2-5	TRBV5-1	CASSLAGEGETQYF	TGCGCCAGCAGTTTAGCGGGAGAGGGAGAGACCCAGTACTTC
-	TRBD1	TRBJ1-2	TRBV10-3	CASSRQGSANYGYTF	TGTGCCTCGTCACGACAGGGTTCGGCTAACTATGGCTACACCTTC
-	-	TRBJ2-2	TRBV12-3/TRBV12-4	CASRQISTGELFF	TGTGCCAGCAGACAGATTAGCACCGGGGAGCTGTTTTTT
-	-	TRBJ2-7	TRBV5-4	CASSSVKDYEQYF	TGTGCCAGCAGCAGCGTGAAGGACTACGAGCAGTACTTC
once	-	TRBJ2-7	TRBV5-3	CARSPLTKIKYEQYF	TGTGCCAGAAGCCCCCTTACTAAAATAAAGTACGAGCAGTACTTC
-	-	TRBJ1-3	TRBV10-2	CASSDPFSGNTIYF	TGCGCCAGCAGTGACCCATTCTCTGGAAACACCATATATTTT
-	-	TRBJ2-7	TRBV19	CASSSSGSYEQYF	TGTGCCAGTAGTTCCTCAGGATCCTACGAGCAGTACTTC
-	-	TRBJ1-1	TRBV4-1	CASSHDRRAFF	TGCGCCAGCAGCCATGATCGGAGAGCTTTCTTT
-	TRBD1	TRBJ2-1	TRBV7-9	CASSPQPGQGSNEQFF	TGTGCCAGCAGCCCCCAACCGGGACAGGGCTCCAATGAGCAGTTCTTC
-	TRBD2	TRBJ2-1	TRBV14	CASSLLAGVDYNEQFF	TGTGCCAGCAGCCTACTAGCGGGAGTTGACTACAATGAGCAGTTCTTC
-	-	TRBJ1-2	TRBV2	CASSEGRALYGYTF	TGTGCCAGCAGTGAGGGGAGAGCTCTCTATGGCTACACCTTC
-	-	TRBJ1-4	TRBV6-5	CASSRGTNEKLFF	TGTGCCAGCAGTCGGGGTACTAATGAAAAACTGTTTTTT
-	-	TRBJ2-7	TRBV5-1	CASSPGLFPRLRESSYEQYF	TGCGCCAGCAGCCCCGGGCTATTCCCTAGGTTGCGGGAATCCTCCTACGAGCAGTACTTC
-	-	TRBJ2-7	TRBV28	CASTKGGPSGVYEQYF	TGTGCCAGCACCAAGGGGGGCCCTAGCGGAGTGTACGAGCAGTACTTC
-	-	TRBJ1-4	TRBV11-1	CASSKDIGEKLFF	TGTGCCAGCAGTAAGGACATCGGTGAAAAACTGTTTTTT
-	TRBD1	TRBJ1-4	TRBV5-1	CASSSGQGDEKLFF	TGCGCCAGCAGCTCGGGACAGGGAGATGAAAAACTGTTTTTT
once	-	TRBJ1-6	TRBV5-4	CAGRGYENSPLHF	TGTGCCGGAAGGGGTTATGAAAATTCACCCCTCCACTTT
-	-	TRBJ1-1	TRBV16	CASSHREGVLNTEAFF	TGTGCCAGCAGCCACCGGGAGGGAGTTTTGAACACTGAAGCTTTCTTT
-	-	TRBJ1-1	TRBV19	CASSPVGLPEAFF	TGTGCCAGTAGTCCGGTGGGGCTGCCCGAGGCTTTCTTT
-	TRBD1	TRBJ1-2	TRBV5-1	CASSLMTGEGYGYTF	TGCGCCAGCAGCTTGATGACAGGGGAAGGGTATGGCTACACCTTC
few	TRBD2	TRBJ2-3	TRBV15	CATSRDSGEMNTQYF	TGTGCCACCAGCAGAGATAGCGGGGAAATGAATACGCAGTATTTT
few	-	TRBJ1-6	TRBV5-4	CASTSRDSPLHF	TGTGCCAGCACCAGCAGGGATTCACCCCTCCACTTT
-	-	TRBJ2-1	TRBV2	CASRVDWSYNEQFF	TGTGCCAGCAGAGTAGACTGGTCCTACAATGAGCAGTTCTTC
-	-	TRBJ2-2	TRBV10-2	CASSESGGGTTGELFF	TGCGCCAGCAGTGAGTCAGGGGGAGGGACCACCGGGGAGCTGTTTTTT
-	-	TRBJ1-1	TRBV6-1	CASSEQDRVNTEAFF	TGTGCCAGCAGTGAACAGGACAGAGTGAACACTGAAGCTTTCTTT
-	-	TRBJ1-1	TRBV19	CASSRDAVGAAFF	TGTGCCAGTAGTAGAGACGCCGTTGGAGCGGCTTTCTTT
-	-	TRBJ2-2	TRBV7-2	CASSLELVAGELFF	TGTGCCAGCAGCTTAGAACTAGTCGCCGGGGAGCTGTTTTTT
-	TRBD2	TRBJ2-5	TRBV5-1	CASSFPGGQETQYF	TGCGCCAGCAGCTTTCCGGGGGGGCAAGAGACCCAGTACTTC
-	-	TRBJ2-7	TRBV27	CASRPALASYEQYF	TGTGCCAGCAGACCCGCCCTCGCGTCCTACGAGCAGTACTTC
-	TRBD2	TRBJ2-5	TRBV19	CASSESSGETQYF	TGTGCCAGTAGTGAGTCTAGCGGAGAGACCCAGTACTTC
-	-	TRBJ1-3	TRBV7-7	CASSLFTGPGNTIYF	TGTGCCAGCAGCCTATTCACAGGGCCAGGAAACACCATATATTTT
-	TRBD1	TRBJ1-2	TRBV5-1	CASSRDGQGKGYGYTF	TGCGCCAGCAGCCGGGATGGACAGGGGAAAGGGTATGGCTACACCTTC
once	TRBD1	TRBJ1-3	TRBV2	CASKGTGAAGNTIYF	TGTGCCAGCAAGGGGACAGGGGCGGCGGGAAACACCATATATTTT